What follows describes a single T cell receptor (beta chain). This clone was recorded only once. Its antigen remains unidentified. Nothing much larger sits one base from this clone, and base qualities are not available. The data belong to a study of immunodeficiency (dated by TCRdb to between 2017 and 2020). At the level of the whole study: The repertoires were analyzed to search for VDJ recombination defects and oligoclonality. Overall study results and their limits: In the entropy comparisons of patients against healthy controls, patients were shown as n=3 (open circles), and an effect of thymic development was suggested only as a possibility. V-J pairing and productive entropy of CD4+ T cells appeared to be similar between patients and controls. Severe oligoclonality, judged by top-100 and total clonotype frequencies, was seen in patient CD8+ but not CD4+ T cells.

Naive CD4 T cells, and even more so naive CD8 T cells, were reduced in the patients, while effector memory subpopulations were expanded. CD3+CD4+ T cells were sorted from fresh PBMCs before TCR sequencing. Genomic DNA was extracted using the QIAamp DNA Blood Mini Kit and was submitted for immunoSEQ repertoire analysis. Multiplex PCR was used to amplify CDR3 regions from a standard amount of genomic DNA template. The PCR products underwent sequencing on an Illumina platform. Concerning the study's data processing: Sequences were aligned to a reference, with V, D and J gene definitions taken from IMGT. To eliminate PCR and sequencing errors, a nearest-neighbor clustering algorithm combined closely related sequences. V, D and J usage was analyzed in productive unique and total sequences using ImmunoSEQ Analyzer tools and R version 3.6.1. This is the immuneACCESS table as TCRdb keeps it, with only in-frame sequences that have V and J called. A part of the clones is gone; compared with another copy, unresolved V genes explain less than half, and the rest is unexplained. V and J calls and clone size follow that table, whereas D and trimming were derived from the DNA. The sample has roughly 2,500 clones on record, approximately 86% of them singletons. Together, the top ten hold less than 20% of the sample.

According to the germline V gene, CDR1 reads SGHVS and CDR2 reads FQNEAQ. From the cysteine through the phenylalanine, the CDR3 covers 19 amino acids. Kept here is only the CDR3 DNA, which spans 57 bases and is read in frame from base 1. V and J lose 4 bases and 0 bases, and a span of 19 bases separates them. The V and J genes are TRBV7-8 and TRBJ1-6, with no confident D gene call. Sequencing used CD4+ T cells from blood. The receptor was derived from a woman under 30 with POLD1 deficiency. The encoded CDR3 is CASSSIRALESSYNSPLHF. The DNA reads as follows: TGTGCCAGCAGCTCTATCCGGGCCCTCGAAAGCTCCTATAATTCACCCCTCCACTTT.